This record looks at one TCR beta chain sequence and its context. What it binds is unknown. This record comes from a study of cytomegalovirus exposure and HLA in healthy donors. The overall study: Falling in the Caucasian-associated ancestry cluster were 81% of 350 to 400 genotyped donors. Whole-study results and caveats: Several of the most significant clusters were apparently associated with common viral pathogens in a later analysis.

PCR primers comprised 60 Vbeta and 13 Jbeta primers. Sequencing was performed with immunoSEQ multiplex PCR; in TCRdb, only in-frame clones are kept and a portion is missing. The profile shows some 90,000 clones, 65% of them singletons. Sequencing was performed on PBMCs. The receptor was derived from a boy between 5 and 17 years old in good health and CMV-seropositive.

CDR3 in amino acids: CASSLRGYTGELFF. The CDR3 bases are TGTGCCAGCAGCTTAAGAGGGTACACCGGGGAGCTGTTTTTT. The chain joins TRBV5-4 to TRBJ2-2; weak D call: TRBD2 (5 bases). CDR3 length: 14 amino acids. Per the germline V gene, CDR1 is SGHNT and CDR2 is YYREEE (reference sequence). Trimming took 2 bases from V and 3 from J, leaving 8 bases between them.